A single sample gave rise to the 21 T cell receptor beta chains below, sequenced in a study of blood T cell repertoires in COVID-19. The assay was immunoSEQ multiplex PCR, and TCRdb's table has in-frame clones only and misses some. This table has fewer than 110,000 clones, 84% appearing once. Sequencing used peripheral blood. These receptors originate from a human donor in a cohort sampled during active COVID-19.

The chain carries TRBV3-1 (or the pseudogene TRBV3-2) and TRBJ2-5; 9 positions agree with TRBD1. The CDR3 runs 17 residues. Losses at the gene ends were 0 bases for V and 2 bases for J; bases not matched to a gene: 7. Looked up from germline, CDR1 is LGHDT and CDR2 is YNNKEL (reference sequence). The CDR3 sequence is CASSQDRGTGSQETQYF. The CDR3, as DNA: TGTGCCAGCAGCCAAGATCGGGGGACAGGGAGTCAAGAGACCCAGTACTTC.

The chain has TRBV5-1 and TRBJ1-1, with a weak D call TRBD1 (6 bases). Deletions cut 6 bases from V and 0 bases from J, with 12 bases between. The CDR3 consists of 14 residues. Germline loops: CDR1 SGHRS, CDR2 YFSETQ. CDR3 residues: CASNQGQMNTEAFF. The DNA of the CDR3 is TGCGCCAGCAACCAGGGGCAGATGAACACTGAAGCTTTCTTT.

CDR3 residues: CASSFAARGNSYNEQFF. The CDR3, as DNA: TGTGCCAGCAGTTTCGCGGCTCGGGGGAATTCCTACAATGAGCAGTTCTTC. The genes are TRBV28 and TRBJ2-1; D is perhaps TRBD2 (6 bases). Trimming cost V 3 bases and J 1 base, with 16 bases left between them. Germline assignment: CDR1 MDHEN and CDR2 SYDVKM. The CDR3 contains 17 residues.

The V call is TRBV30, the J call TRBJ1-6; no firm D call. The V gene lost 1 base and the J gene lost 11 bases, with 15 bases spanning the gap. This CDR3 is built from 14 residues. CDR1 and CDR2 (germline): GTSNPN, SVGIG (reference sequence). The CDR3 reads CAWSAGPQLPPLHF. DNA for the CDR3: TGTGCCTGGAGTGCAGGCCCCCAACTGCCACCCCTCCACTTT.

The gene calls are TRBV3-1 (or the pseudogene TRBV3-2) and TRBJ2-2, with a possible D match to TRBD2 (5 bases). This CDR3 has 14 residues. Looked up from germline, CDR1 is LGHDT and CDR2 is YNNKEL (reference sequence). V was trimmed by 2 bases and J by 1 base, leaving 5 bases between them. The CDR3 bases are TGTGCCAGCAGCCAACGGGGGAACACCGGGGAGCTGTTTTTT. Its protein is CASSQRGNTGELFF.

V usage is TRBV15 and J usage is TRBJ1-2, with 9 positions matching TRBD1. This CDR3 region has 14 residues. After removal of 4 bases from V and 3 bases from J, the junction contained 3 bases not matched to a gene. The germline CDR1 and CDR2 sequences are LNHNV and YYDKDF (reference sequence). CDR3 nucleotides: TGTGCCACCAGCACCGACAGGGGGGACTATGGCTACACCTTC. This translates into CATSTDRGDYGYTF.

The chain joins TRBV21-1 to TRBJ2-7; the D segment call TRBD1 is taken from the table without a DNA check. TRBV21-1 is a recognized pseudogene. The CDR3 spans 17 residues. The DNA of the CDR3 is TGTGCCAGCAGCAAAATCGTGGACAATCGGACAGGGCGCGAGCAGTACGTC. Translation: CASSKIVDNRTGREQYV.

The chain is built from TRBV9 and TRBJ2-1; 9 bases map to TRBD2. This CDR3 is built from 15 residues. CDR1 is SGDLS and CDR2 is YYNGEE in the germline V gene. V shed 2 bases, J shed 5 bases, and the junction held 5 bases outside the gene matches. The CDR3 nucleotides are TGTGCCAGCAGCGTTAGCGGGAGTATACACAATGAGCAGTTCTTC. Residues: CASSVSGSIHNEQFF.

The chain uses TRBV7-2 and TRBJ2-2, with D perhaps TRBD2 (6 bases). CDR1 and CDR2 (germline): SGHTA, FQGNSA. Deletions cut 5 bases from V and 4 bases from J, with 14 bases between. The CDR3 loop spans 15 amino acids. The CDR3 nucleotides are TGTGCCAGCAGCCCCACGGGAGTAGGCACCGGGGAGCTGTTTTTT. Translation: CASSPTGVGTGELFF.

Only one count was recorded for this clone. The V call is TRBV11-3, the J call TRBJ2-2; D is perhaps TRBD1 (7 bases). Per the germline V gene, CDR1 is SGHNT and CDR2 is YENEEA. The CDR3 extends over 14 amino acids. V was pared by 1 base and J by 8 bases, with 11 bases between. In DNA, the CDR3 is TGTGCCAGCAGCTTAGCAGGGGGGTCTGGGGAGCTGTTTTTT. It codes for CASSLAGGSGELFF.

The rearrangement joins TRBV12-3 or TRBV12-4 to TRBJ1-3; 11 bases align to TRBD1. Losses at the gene ends were 6 bases for V and 15 bases for J; bases not matched to a gene: 10. The CDR3 loop spans 13 amino acids. Here the CDR3 reads CASRGGQGEAPYF. CDR3 nucleotide sequence: TGTGCCAGCAGGGGGGGACAGGGGGAAGCCCCATATTTT.

The rearrangement joins TRBV6-2 or TRBV6-3 to TRBJ2-1; D is unresolved. CDR1 MNHEY and CDR2 SVGEGT come from the germline V gene. Trimming took off 5 bases at V and 8 bases at J, with 7 bases between the two ends. The length of the CDR3 is 11 residues. The CDR3 nucleotides are TGTGCCAGCAGTCCCCTCGATGAGCAGTTCTTC. Its translation: CASSPLDEQFF.

The rearrangement links TRBV15 to TRBJ2-2, with 8 bases lining up with TRBD1. The CDR3 loop spans 18 amino acids. J lost 4 bases, V lost 2 bases, and 12 bases had no gene match. Germline V CDR1 and CDR2: LNHNV, YYDKDF (reference sequence). CDR3 in amino acids: CATSRSIGAGGITGELFF. The DNA for the CDR3 is TGTGCCACCAGCAGATCCATAGGGGCAGGGGGCATCACCGGGGAGCTGTTTTTT.

The chain has TRBV20-1 and TRBJ2-3; D gene unclear. This CDR3 comprises 11 residues. Germline V lookup: CDR1 DFQATT, CDR2 SNEGSKA (reference sequence). Deletions cut 5 bases from V and 6 bases from J, with 9 bases between. CDR3 amino acids: CSALEVDTQYF. The CDR3 DNA reads TGCAGTGCTCTTGAGGTGGATACGCAGTATTTT.

In this sample, this clone turned up a few times. CDR3 nucleotide sequence: TGTGCCAGCAGACACTATTCGAACACCGGGGAGCTGTTTTTT. Protein sequence: CASRHYSNTGELFF. J is TRBJ2-2 and V is TRBV7-9; unclear D gene. Per the germline V gene, CDR1 is SEHNR and CDR2 is FQNEAQ (reference sequence). Between the trimmed V and J ends, which lost 6 bases and 0 bases, there was a span of 8 bases. The CDR3 loop spans 14 amino acids.

This rearrangement joins TRBV25-1 to TRBJ1-2; D perhaps matches TRBD1 (5 bases). The CDR3 extends over 13 amino acids. CDR1 and CDR2 (germline): MGHDK, SYGVNS. Trimming cost V 6 bases and J 7 bases, with 15 bases left between them. In DNA, the CDR3 is TGTGCCAGCAGGGACCAGGGTAATCTTGGCTACACCTTC. Protein product: CASRDQGNLGYTF.

This sequence joins TRBV19 and TRBJ2-1; weak D call: TRBD2 (6 bases). V dropped 3 bases and J dropped 6 bases, with 18 bases sitting between them. The CDR3 length is 16 residues. Per the germline V gene, CDR1 is LNHDA and CDR2 is SQIVND (reference sequence). The CDR3 region is CASSMMRLVDVNEQFF. The CDR3 region has the DNA TGTGCCAGTAGTATGATGCGACTAGTCGACGTCAATGAGCAGTTCTTC.

The chain couples TRBV28 to TRBJ1-5; the match to TRBD1 covers 8 bases. The J segment lost 7 bases and the V segment lost 6 bases, leaving 11 bases of the junction unmatched. This CDR3 is built from 15 residues. From germline, CDR1 is MDHEN and CDR2 SYDVKM. This CDR3 is CASSPRAGGWQPQHF. DNA for the CDR3: TGTGCCAGCAGCCCTAGGGCAGGGGGCTGGCAGCCCCAGCATTTT.

The J gene is TRBJ2-6, the V gene TRBV7-3; D remains unclear. The V end lost 2 bases, the J end lost 0 bases, and 5 bases lay between the germline ends. Per the germline V gene, CDR1 is SGHTA and CDR2 is FQGTGA. The CDR3 is 15 residues long. CDR3 in DNA: TGTGCCAGCAGCTTAGAGCGCTCTGGGGCCAACGTCCTGACTTTC. Its protein is CASSLERSGANVLTF.

The chain recombines TRBV6-2 or TRBV6-3 with TRBJ1-6; D is unclear. The V gene's germline CDR1 is MNHEY and CDR2 SVGEGT. V was pared by 4 bases and J by 0 bases, with 13 bases between. This CDR3 has 17 residues. The CDR3 loop reads CASSFTVRSSYNSPLHF. CDR3 nucleotide sequence: TGTGCCAGCAGTTTTACAGTAAGAAGCTCCTATAATTCACCCCTCCACTTT.

CDR3 coding DNA: TGTGCCAGCAGCCAAGAACCCCTAGCGGGAACAACCTACGAGCAGTACTTC. Protein: CASSQEPLAGTTYEQYF. The J gene is TRBJ2-7, the V gene TRBV3-1 (or the pseudogene TRBV3-2), with 9 positions matching TRBD2. This CDR3 has 17 amino acids. V gave up 0 bases and J gave up 2 bases; unmatched junction bases: 8. Per germline, CDR1 LGHDT and CDR2 YNNKEL (reference sequence).